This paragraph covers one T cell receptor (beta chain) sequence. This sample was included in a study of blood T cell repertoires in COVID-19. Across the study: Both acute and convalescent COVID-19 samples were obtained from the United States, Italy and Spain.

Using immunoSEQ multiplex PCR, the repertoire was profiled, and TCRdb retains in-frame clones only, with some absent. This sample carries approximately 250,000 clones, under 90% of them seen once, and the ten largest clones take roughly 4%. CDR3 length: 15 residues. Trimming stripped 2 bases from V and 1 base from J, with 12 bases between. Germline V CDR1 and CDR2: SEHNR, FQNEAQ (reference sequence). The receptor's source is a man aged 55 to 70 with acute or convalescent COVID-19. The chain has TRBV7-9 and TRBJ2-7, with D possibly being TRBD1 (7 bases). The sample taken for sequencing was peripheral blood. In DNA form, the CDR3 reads TGTGCCAGCAGCTTACTTCAGGGGGGTTCCTACGAGCAGTACTTC. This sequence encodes CASSLLQGGSYEQYF.